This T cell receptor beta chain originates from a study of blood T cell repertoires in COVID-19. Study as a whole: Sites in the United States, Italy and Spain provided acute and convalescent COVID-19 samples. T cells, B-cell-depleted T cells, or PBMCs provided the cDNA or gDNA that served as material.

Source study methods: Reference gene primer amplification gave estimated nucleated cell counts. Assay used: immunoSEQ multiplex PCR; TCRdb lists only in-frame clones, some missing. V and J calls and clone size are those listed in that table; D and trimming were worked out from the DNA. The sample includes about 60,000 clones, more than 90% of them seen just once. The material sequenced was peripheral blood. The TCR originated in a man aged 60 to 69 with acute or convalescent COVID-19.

The CDR3 here is CASSLTGGNNQPQHF. CDR3 DNA sequence: TGTGCCAGCAGCTTAACAGGGGGGAACAATCAGCCCCAGCATTTT. The gene calls are TRBV7-9 and TRBJ1-5, with TRBD1 matching 8 bases. Trimming at V came to 2 bases and at J to 3 bases, leaving 3 bases not matched to a gene. Germline V gene sequence: CDR1 SEHNR, CDR2 FQNEAQ (reference sequence). The CDR3 contains 15 residues. Supplemented by reference TRBV7-9 and TRBJ1-5, the full variable domain reads DTGVSQNPRHKITKRGQNVTFRCDPISEHNRLYWYRQTLGQGPEFLTYFQNEAQLEKSRLLSDRFSAERPKGSFSTLEIQRTEQGDSAMYLCASSLTGGNNQPQHFGDGTRLSIL.